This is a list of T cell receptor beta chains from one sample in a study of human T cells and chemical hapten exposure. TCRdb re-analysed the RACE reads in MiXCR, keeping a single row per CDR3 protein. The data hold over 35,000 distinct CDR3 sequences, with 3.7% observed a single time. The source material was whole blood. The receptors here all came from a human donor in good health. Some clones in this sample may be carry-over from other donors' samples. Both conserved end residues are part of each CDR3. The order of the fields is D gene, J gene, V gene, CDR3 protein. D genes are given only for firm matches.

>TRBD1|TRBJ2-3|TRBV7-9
CASSRDRVTDTQYF
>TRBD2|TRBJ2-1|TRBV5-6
CASSFSRLAGNNEQFF
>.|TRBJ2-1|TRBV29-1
CSVDTYNEQFF
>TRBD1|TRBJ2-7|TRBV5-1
CASSYDRGSEQYF
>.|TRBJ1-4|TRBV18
CASSPPERSTPEKLFF
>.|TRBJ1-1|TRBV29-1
CSVEGTVGTEAFF
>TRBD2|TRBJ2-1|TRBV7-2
CASSLVGTSSYNEQFF
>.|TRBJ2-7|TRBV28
CASSLVPNQESYF
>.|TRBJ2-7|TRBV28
CASSFVPYEQYF
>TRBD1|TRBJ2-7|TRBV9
CASSVNPGGFYEQYF
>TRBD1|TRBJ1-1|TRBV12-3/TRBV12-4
CASSFQLTGEGTEAFF
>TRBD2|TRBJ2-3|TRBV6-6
CASSYSGGATDTQYF
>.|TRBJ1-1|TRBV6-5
CASSYEGFNTEAFF
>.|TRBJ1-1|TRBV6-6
CASSYPTGTSGVEAFF
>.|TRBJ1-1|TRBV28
CARMNTEAFF
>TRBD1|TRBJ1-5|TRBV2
CASFGDRGGLPQHF
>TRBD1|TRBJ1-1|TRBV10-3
CAISDTGASNTEAFF
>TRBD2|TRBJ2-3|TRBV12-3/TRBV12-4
CASSFGSGISDTQYF
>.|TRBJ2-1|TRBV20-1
CSAQKLASGNEQFF
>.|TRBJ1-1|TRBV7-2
CASSLVYGTEAFF
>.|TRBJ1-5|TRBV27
CASSPRQALPNQPQHF
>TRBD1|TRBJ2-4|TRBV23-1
CASSLGSRDSALLAKNIQYF
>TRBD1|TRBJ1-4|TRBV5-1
CASRRTGGSSTNEKLFF
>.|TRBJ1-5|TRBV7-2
CASSPFGGGGQPQHF
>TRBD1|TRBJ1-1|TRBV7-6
CASSSIFGQVEAFF
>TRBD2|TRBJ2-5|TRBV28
CASAGTSGTETQYF
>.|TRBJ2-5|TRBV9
CASSERDRNQETQYF
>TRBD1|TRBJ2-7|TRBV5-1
CASSLGQGWEQYF
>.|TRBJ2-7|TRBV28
CASSFGGASRYEQYF
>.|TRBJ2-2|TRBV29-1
CSVLLGLVGELFF
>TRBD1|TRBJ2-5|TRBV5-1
CASSLGQGAETQYF